This TCR beta chain was sequenced during a study of T cell responses to AZD1222 COVID-19 vaccine. Sequenced by immunoSEQ multiplex PCR; TCRdb stores in-frame clones only, minus some. Of 70,000 to 80,000 clones listed, 70% to 90% were seen once; the top ten hold less than 3%. The V end was cut by 8 bases, the J end by 1 base, with 14 bases between. This CDR3 contains 14 residues. The V gene's germline CDR1 is SGHTA and CDR2 FQGNSA. The V and J genes are TRBV7-2 and TRBJ1-1; a possible D gene is TRBD1 (5 bases). The sequence was obtained from an adult in good health. The sequences come from peripheral blood, collected on day 0 of AZD1222 vaccination. DNA for the CDR3: TGTGCCAGCCTGCGGGGCGCCGGGAACACTGAAGCTTTCTTT. Protein sequence: CASLRGAGNTEAFF.